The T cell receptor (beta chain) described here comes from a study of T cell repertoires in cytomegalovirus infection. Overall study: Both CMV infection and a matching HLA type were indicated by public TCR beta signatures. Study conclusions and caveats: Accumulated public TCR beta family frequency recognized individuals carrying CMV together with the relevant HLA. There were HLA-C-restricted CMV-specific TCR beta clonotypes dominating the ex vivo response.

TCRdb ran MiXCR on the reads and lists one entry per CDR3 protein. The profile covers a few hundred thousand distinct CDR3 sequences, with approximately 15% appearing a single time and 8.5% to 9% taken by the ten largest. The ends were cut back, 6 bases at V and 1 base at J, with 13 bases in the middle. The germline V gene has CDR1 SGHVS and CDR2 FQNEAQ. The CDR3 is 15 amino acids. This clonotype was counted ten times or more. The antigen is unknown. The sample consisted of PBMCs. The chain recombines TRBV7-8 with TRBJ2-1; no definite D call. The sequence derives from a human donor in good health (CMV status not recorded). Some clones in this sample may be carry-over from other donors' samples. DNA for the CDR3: TGTGCCAGCAGATCTAGGCCACCTTCCTACAATGAGCAGTTCTTC. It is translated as CASRSRPPSYNEQFF.